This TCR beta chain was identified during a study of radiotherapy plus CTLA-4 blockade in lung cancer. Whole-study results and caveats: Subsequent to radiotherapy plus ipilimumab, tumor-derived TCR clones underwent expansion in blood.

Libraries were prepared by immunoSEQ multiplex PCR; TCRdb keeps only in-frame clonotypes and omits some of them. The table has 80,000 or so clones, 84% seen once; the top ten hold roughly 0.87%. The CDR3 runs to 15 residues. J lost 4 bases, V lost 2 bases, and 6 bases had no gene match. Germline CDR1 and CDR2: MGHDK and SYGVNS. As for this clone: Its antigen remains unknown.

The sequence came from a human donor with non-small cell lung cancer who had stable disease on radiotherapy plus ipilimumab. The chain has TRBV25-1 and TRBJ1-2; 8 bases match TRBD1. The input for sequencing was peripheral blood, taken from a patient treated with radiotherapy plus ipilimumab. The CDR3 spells CASSEPGGRGYGYTF. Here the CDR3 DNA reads TGTGCCAGCAGTGAACCAGGGGGCAGAGGCTATGGCTACACCTTC.